These 20 T cell receptor beta chains were sequenced from one sample in a study of blood T cell repertoires in COVID-19. Some clones are missing from TCRdb's copy, which holds only in-frame ones; the method was immunoSEQ multiplex PCR. The data show fewer than 300,000 clones, approximately 90% seen once. The sequencing input was peripheral blood. Receptors originate from a man between 25 and 39 years old with acute or convalescent COVID-19.

To note about this clone: The junction departs from the called germline gene at one end, perhaps through a read error. Distinct nucleotide sequences in the sample also encode this CDR3. The gene calls are TRBV4-1 and TRBJ2-7; the D gene is possibly TRBD2 (7 bases). The CDR3 is made up of 15 amino acids. Germline V lookup: CDR1 MGHRA, CDR2 YSYEKL. CDR3 in amino acids: CASSQAAGQNYEQYF. CDR3 DNA: TGCGCCAGCAGTCAAGCAGCGGGACAAAACTACGAGCAGTACTTC.

This clone was picked up a small number of times. The gene calls are TRBV11-2 and TRBJ2-1, with 9 bases fitting TRBD1. There are 16 residues in the CDR3. Germline V lookup: CDR1 SGHAT, CDR2 FQNNGV. The trim removed 4 bases at V and 8 bases at J, leaving 12 bases unmatched. The CDR3 sequence is CASSSSPGTGLDEQFF. The DNA for the CDR3 is TGTGCCAGCAGCTCCAGTCCCGGGACAGGGCTGGATGAGCAGTTCTTC.

This clone appeared a few times. The CDR3 region is CATSTDSSGNTIYF. The CDR3 bases are TGCGCCACCTCGACCGACAGCTCTGGAAACACCATATATTTT. The chain couples TRBV5-1 to TRBJ1-3; the D gene is possibly TRBD1 (5 bases). The CDR3 length is 14 residues. Looked up from germline, CDR1 is SGHRS and CDR2 is YFSETQ. V gave up 9 bases and J gave up 0 bases, with 13 bases separating them.

This rearrangement joins TRBV5-1 to TRBJ2-5; 7 nucleotides line up with TRBD2. Germline loops: CDR1 SGHRS, CDR2 YFSETQ. Unmatched junction bases numbered 7, after V lost 0 bases and J lost 5 bases. There are 15 residues in the CDR3. The CDR3 DNA is TGCGCCAGCAGCTTGGGCGGGAGCGTTGGGGAGACCCAGTACTTC. Protein: CASSLGGSVGETQYF.

The genes are TRBV27 and TRBJ2-3; D may be TRBD2 (6 bases). This CDR3 has 16 amino acids. The germline CDR1 and CDR2 sequences are MNHEY and SMNVEV (reference sequence). Between the trimmed V and J ends, which lost 4 bases and 0 bases, there was a span of 14 bases. CDR3 nucleotides: TGTGCCAGCAGTTGGACGGGACTCCGTAGCACAGATACGCAGTATTTT. Translated, it gives CASSWTGLRSTDTQYF.

J is TRBJ1-1 and V is TRBV10-1; 9 bases are a match to TRBD1. This CDR3 spans 14 amino acids. Looked up from germline, CDR1 is WNHNN and CDR2 is SYGVQD (reference sequence). Trimming removed 5 bases from V and 5 bases from J; junction bases left unmatched: 6. This chain's CDR3 is CASSSPDRGTEAFF. CDR3 coding DNA: TGCGCCAGCAGTAGCCCGGACAGGGGAACTGAAGCTTTCTTT.

This chain connects TRBV14 to TRBJ2-1, with a weak D call TRBD1 (6 bases). This CDR3 is 19 amino acids long. Trimming pared 4 bases from V and 0 bases from J, leaving 22 bases between. Germline V gives CDR1 SGHDN, CDR2 FVKESK. The CDR3 loop is CASSRNRDTVRGSYNEQFF. DNA of the CDR3: TGTGCCAGCAGCCGAAACCGGGACACAGTAAGGGGCTCCTACAATGAGCAGTTCTTC.

V and J are TRBV18 and TRBJ1-6; TRBD1 matches 7 bases. Germline V gives CDR1 KGHSH, CDR2 LQKENI. The CDR3 loop spans 14 amino acids. The V segment lost 3 bases and the J segment 7 bases; nucleotides outside the gene matches: 3. CDR3 nucleotide sequence: TGTGCCAGCTCACCTGACAGGGTGAATTCACCCCTCCACTTT. Translated, it gives CASSPDRVNSPLHF.

J is TRBJ2-3 and V is TRBV3-1 (or the pseudogene TRBV3-2); 15 nucleotides align to TRBD2. V shed 4 bases, J shed 0 bases, and the junction held 8 bases outside the gene matches. This CDR3 has 19 residues. CDR1 is LGHDT and CDR2 is YNNKEL in the germline V gene (reference sequence). The CDR3 nucleotides are TGTGCCAGCAGCCGGCCCGGGACTAGCGGGGGGAGGAGCACAGATACGCAGTATTTT. Its translation is CASSRPGTSGGRSTDTQYF.

This clone was seen just once. The chain's CDR3 is CASSYRTGPIYEQYF. The CDR3 DNA is TGTGCCAGCAGTTACAGGACAGGGCCCATTTACGAGCAGTACTTC. V usage is TRBV6-5 and J usage is TRBJ2-7, with 8 nucleotides matching TRBD1. Germline CDR1 MNHEY, CDR2 SVGAGI. There are 15 residues in the CDR3. V shed 2 bases, J shed 4 bases, and the junction held 7 bases outside the gene matches.

Written as DNA, the CDR3 is TGTGCCAGCAGCGCCGGGTTTCCCAATCAGCCCCAGCATTTT. This codes for CASSAGFPNQPQHF. The chain uses TRBV7-8 and TRBJ1-5; no firm D call. This CDR3 contains 14 residues. The V gene lost 5 bases and the J gene lost 3 bases, with 11 bases spanning the gap. Germline lookup yields CDR1 SGHVS and CDR2 FQNEAQ.

The chain employs TRBV28 and TRBJ1-1, with TRBD1 matching over 7 bases. Germline V lookup: CDR1 MDHEN, CDR2 SYDVKM. Trimming cost V 6 bases and J 2 bases; bases outside gene matches: 6. This CDR3 has 14 residues. CDR3 amino acids: CASRVQGPNTEAFF. In nucleotides, the CDR3 is TGTGCCAGCAGGGTACAGGGGCCAAACACTGAAGCTTTCTTT.

The chain employs TRBV30 and TRBJ1-1, with no clear D. The V and J ends lost 8 bases and 6 bases respectively, with 19 bases between them. The CDR3 consists of 13 residues. Germline CDR1 reads GTSNPN; CDR2 reads SVGIG (reference sequence). CDR3 nucleotides: TGTGCCGGACGAAGGAGGCTACGGCCTGAAGCTTTCTTT. Encoded protein: CAGRRRLRPEAFF. The complete variable domain, with remaining parts taken from reference TRBV30 and TRBJ1-1, reads SQTIHQWPATLVQPVGSPLSLECTVEGTSNPNLYWYRQAAGRGLQLLFYSVGIGQISSEVPQNLSASRPQDRQFILSSKKLLLSDSGFYLCAGRRRLRPEAFFGQGTRLTVV.

The rearrangement joins TRBV28 to TRBJ2-7; TRBD2 matches at 8 bases. V gave up 5 bases and J gave up 4 bases; unmatched junction bases: 10. CDR1 and CDR2 from the germline V gene are MDHEN and SYDVKM. This CDR3 spans 15 amino acids. The CDR3 spells CASSPQGTSSYEQYF. In DNA, the CDR3 is TGTGCCAGCAGTCCCCAGGGGACTAGTTCGTACGAGCAGTACTTC.

The chain is built from TRBV5-1 and TRBJ2-1; 15 bases are shared with TRBD2. Germline V gives CDR1 SGHRS, CDR2 YFSETQ. The trim removed 3 bases at V and 3 bases at J, leaving 7 bases unmatched. The CDR3 runs to 18 residues. This CDR3 reads CASSSGLAGGPIYNEQFF. The DNA for the CDR3 is TGCGCCAGCAGCTCCGGACTAGCGGGGGGGCCTATCTACAATGAGCAGTTCTTC.

In its sample, this clone was seen once. The chain carries TRBV28 and TRBJ2-2, with 8 bases that match TRBD1. Trimming removed 5 bases from V and 5 bases from J; junction bases left unmatched: 13. The length of the CDR3 is 17 residues. Germline assignment: CDR1 MDHEN and CDR2 SYDVKM. The CDR3 is CASSMLRSGGLTGELFF. The CDR3 DNA sequence: TGTGCCAGCAGTATGCTACGGTCAGGGGGCTTAACCGGGGAGCTGTTTTTT. The full variable domain, completed using reference TRBV28 and TRBJ2-2, is DVKVTQSSRYLVKRTGEKVFLECVQDMDHENMFWYRQDPGLGLRLIYFSYDVKMKEKGDIPEGYSVSREKKERFSLILESASTNQTSMYLCASSMLRSGGLTGELFFGEGSRLTVL.

The genes are TRBV18 and TRBJ1-3, with unresolved D. The CDR3 loop spans 15 amino acids. Trimming removed 0 bases at V and 1 base at J, with 7 bases between. CDR1 is KGHSH, CDR2 LQKENI, per germline. The CDR3 nucleotides are TGTGCCAGCTCACCACCTTCGTTATCTGGAAACACCATATATTTT. Residues: CASSPPSLSGNTIYF.

A note on this clone: A read error may account for a junction end that differs from germline. The chain couples TRBV19 to TRBJ1-2; a possible D gene is TRBD1 (5 bases). The CDR3 sequence is 16 residues long. Germline V gene sequence: CDR1 LNHDA, CDR2 SQIVND (reference sequence). CDR3 residues: CASTIRRQPSNYGYTF. CDR3 sequence (DNA): TGTGCCAGTACTATACGCAGACAGCCCTCTAACTATGGCTACACCTTC.

The DNA of the CDR3 is TGTGCCACCAGGACAGGGGGCATAGCGACAGATACGCAGTATTTT. Translating gives CATRTGGIATDTQYF. The chain has TRBV6-5 and TRBJ2-3, with 11 bases matching TRBD1. With V trimmed by 10 bases and J by 3 bases, 9 bases remained unmatched. In germline, CDR1 is MNHEY, CDR2 SVGAGI. The CDR3 extends over 15 amino acids.

The rearrangement joins TRBV6-6 to TRBJ1-3; TRBD1 agrees at 7 bases. The length of the CDR3 is 15 residues. J was trimmed by 4 bases and V by 8 bases; bases with no gene match: 11. Per germline, CDR1 MNHNY and CDR2 SVGAGI (reference sequence). CDR3 coding DNA: TGTGCCAGCGCCAACCCCGGACAGGACGGAAACACCATATATTTT. Residues: CASANPGQDGNTIYF.